This T cell receptor (beta chain) was captured in a study of blood T cells in healthy people across ages. Combining a sample-barcoded 5' primer with a J-beta primer mix, a second PCR ran for about 6 to 11 cycles. TCRdb analysed the 5' RACE reads with MiXCR anew, one entry per CDR3 protein. Of 950,000 to 1,200,000 distinct CDR3 sequences detected, 35% to 40% appear once; the ten largest clones hold about 12%. Trimming pared 5 bases from V and 8 bases from J, leaving 15 bases between. CDR3 size: 14 residues. This clonotype was seen more than once but under ten times. V usage is TRBV12-3 or TRBV12-4 and J usage is TRBJ1-4, with D hard to call. This receptor was obtained from a man younger than 30 in good health. What was sequenced was blood. The CDR3 reads CASSRTPSEEKLFF. Written as DNA, the CDR3 is TGTGCCAGCAGTCGGACCCCCAGTGAGGAAAAACTGTTTTTT.